The sequence of this TCR beta chain was determined in a study of cytomegalovirus exposure and HLA in healthy donors. The CDR3 is made up of 16 amino acids. Germline V gene data show CDR1 as SEHNR and CDR2 as FQNEAQ (reference sequence). Whole-study findings and limits: Clonal expansion was found to be greater in HLA-associated TCR beta chains than in equally common others in a later analysis.

Turning to this clone: The antigen remains unidentified. One end of the junction fails to match germline, which may point to a read error.

The PCR was carried out with 60 Vbeta primers and 13 Jbeta primers. Sequencing was performed with immunoSEQ multiplex PCR; in TCRdb, only in-frame clones are kept and a portion is missing. Seen here are 59,000 or so clones, 65% to 90% observed once, and the top ten hold around 10%. The chain has TRBV7-9 and TRBJ1-1; no reliable D call. The specimen sequenced was PBMCs. The sequence was obtained from a female donor in good health and CMV-seronegative. CDR3 sequence (DNA): TGTTCCAGCAGCCCGACGACAAAAGCTTTGAACACTGAAGCTTTCTTT. Protein product: CSSSPTTKALNTEAFF.